One sample yielded the 24 T cell receptor beta chains listed below, sequenced in a study of graft-versus-host responses after intestinal transplantation. TCRdb's table, derived via immunoSEQ multiplex PCR, lists solely in-frame clones and lacks some. The data contain 80,000 to 100,000 clones, roughly 91% of them singletons. These receptors' antigens are unknown. The sample here was unstimulated CD4+ T cells sorted from spleen or lymph node cells, taken before transplant. The origin of the receptors is a human donor who was the organ donor for an intestinal transplant.

V is TRBV4-1 and J is TRBJ2-5; D is possibly TRBD2 (6 bases). The CDR3 contains 16 residues. V was trimmed by 3 bases and J by 4 bases, leaving 18 bases between them. CDR1 and CDR2 (germline): MGHRA, YSYEKL. The chain's CDR3 is CASSHASRRGGETQYF. The DNA for the CDR3 is TGCGCCAGCAGCCACGCCAGTCGGCGGGGAGGAGAGACCCAGTACTTC.

The chain has TRBV6-5 and TRBJ2-4; TRBD1 agrees at 8 bases. The CDR3 loop spans 14 amino acids. From germline, CDR1 is MNHEY and CDR2 SVGAGI. The trim removed 6 bases at V and 2 bases at J, leaving 3 bases unmatched. The CDR3 region has the DNA TGTGCCAGCAGCCGACAGGGGCCCAAAAACATTCAGTACTTC. The encoded protein is CASSRQGPKNIQYF.

The V and J genes are TRBV6-5 and TRBJ2-5; 8 bases agree with TRBD2. This CDR3 is 13 amino acids long. V lost 4 bases and J lost 9; bases outside the gene matches: 7. The germline CDR1 and CDR2 sequences are MNHEY and SVGAGI. CDR3: CASSLLAVGAQYF. The CDR3 DNA reads TGTGCCAGCAGTTTACTAGCGGTCGGAGCCCAGTACTTC.

The genes are TRBV28 and TRBJ1-6; D gene unclear. Deletions cut 6 bases from V and 10 bases from J, with 22 bases between. There are 16 residues in the CDR3. The germline V gene encodes CDR1 MDHEN and CDR2 SYDVKM. The CDR3 coding sequence is TGTGCCAGCAGCCGCCCGGACGGGAGGCTGTACTCACCCCTCCACTTT. This encodes CASSRPDGRLYSPLHF.

This clone was picked up one time. The chain has TRBV19 and TRBJ2-7, with 11 positions matching TRBD1. Germline V CDR1 and CDR2: LNHDA, SQIVND (reference sequence). V lost 4 bases and J lost 5; bases outside the gene matches: 10. The CDR3 covers 16 residues. In DNA, the CDR3 is TGTGCCAGTAGTACAACCGGACAGGGGGCTTTCAACGAGCAGTACTTC. The encoded protein is CASSTTGQGAFNEQYF. The full variable domain, in which reference TRBV19 and TRBJ2-7 provide the parts outside the CDR3, is DGGITQSPKYLFRKEGQNVTLSCEQNLNHDAMYWYRQDPGQGLRLIYYSQIVNDFQKGDIAEGYSVSREKKESFPLTVTSAQKNPTAFYLCASSTTGQGAFNEQYFGPGTRLTVT.

The DNA of the CDR3 is TGTGCCAGCAGTGTAGGGGGGGCCCGAATTCAGCCCCAGCATTTT. This gives the protein CASSVGGARIQPQHF. The rearrangement links TRBV2 to TRBJ1-5; D may be TRBD1 (6 bases). Germline CDR1 is SNHLY and CDR2 is FYNNEI. V was clipped by 4 bases and J by 6 bases, with 16 bases between them. This CDR3 contains 15 residues.

The CDR3 protein is CASRIVHPTGGGYGYTF. In nucleotides, the CDR3 is TGTGCCAGCAGAATTGTTCATCCGACAGGGGGAGGCTATGGCTACACCTTC. J is TRBJ1-2 and V is TRBV2; 9 bases are a match to TRBD1. The CDR3 consists of 17 residues. Germline loops: CDR1 SNHLY, CDR2 FYNNEI. V lost 6 bases, J lost 4 bases, and 15 bases stayed unmatched.

V usage is TRBV19 and J usage is TRBJ1-6; TRBD1 is a possible D gene (6 bases). V dropped 5 bases and J dropped 7 bases, with 15 bases sitting between them. CDR1 LNHDA and CDR2 SQIVND come from the germline V gene (reference sequence). The CDR3 is 15 amino acids. The CDR3 region has the DNA TGTGCCAGTAGTGAACAGGGATTTAAGAATTCACCCCTCCACTTT. It encodes CASSEQGFKNSPLHF.

This chain uses TRBV5-4 with TRBJ2-1; D not resolved. From germline, CDR1 is SGHNT and CDR2 YYREEE (reference sequence). The germline V and J ends were trimmed by 0 bases and 4 bases, with 5 bases remaining between them. The CDR3 sequence is 13 residues long. The CDR3 DNA reads TGTGCCAGCAGCTTGGTGGAGTACAATGAGCAGTTCTTC. Protein sequence: CASSLVEYNEQFF.

This sequence joins TRBV10-1 and TRBJ1-2, with TRBD1 identical over 11 bases. J was trimmed by 8 bases and V by 9 bases; bases with no gene match: 2. Germline V CDR1 and CDR2: WNHNN, SYGVQD (reference sequence). The CDR3 covers 11 residues. Here the CDR3 DNA reads TGCGCCAGAGGACAGGGGGCAGGCTACACCTTC. It codes for CARGQGAGYTF.

The chain employs TRBV7-6 and TRBJ2-2, with D possibly matching TRBD1 (5 bases). Trimming removed 5 bases at V and 6 bases at J, with 10 bases between. The CDR3 spans 13 residues. Germline lookup yields CDR1 SGHVS and CDR2 FNYEAQ. This CDR3 is CASSPLGAGELFF. CDR3 coding DNA: TGTGCCAGCAGCCCATTAGGGGCCGGGGAGCTGTTTTTT.

Points on this clone: The identical CDR3 is also encoded by other nucleotide sequences in the sample. The chain recombines TRBV28 with TRBJ1-2; perhaps TRBD1 as D (6 bases). Trimming shortened V by 6 bases and J by 4 bases, and 9 bases separated the two germline ends. The V gene's germline CDR1 is MDHEN and CDR2 SYDVKM. The CDR3 has 12 residues. The CDR3 DNA sequence: TGTGCCAGCAGGAGGGACATCTATGGCTACACCTTC. Translating it yields CASRRDIYGYTF.

This chain uses TRBV4-2 with TRBJ1-6; D is undetermined. The CDR3 covers 16 residues. Trimming took 1 base from V and 10 from J, leaving 17 bases between them. Germline V CDR1 and CDR2: LGHNA, YNFKEQ. The CDR3 is CASSQGGVGVHSPLHF. In nucleotides, the CDR3 is TGTGCCAGCAGCCAAGGAGGTGTGGGAGTACACTCACCCCTCCACTTT.

The chain has TRBV5-1 and TRBJ2-2; no clear D. The CDR3 is made up of 13 amino acids. In germline, CDR1 is SGHRS, CDR2 YFSETQ. Trimming shortened V by 0 bases and J by 5 bases, and 5 bases separated the two germline ends. CDR3 residues: CASSLAGTGELFF. Written as DNA, the CDR3 is TGCGCCAGCAGCTTGGCCGGGACCGGGGAGCTGTTTTTT.

This sequence joins TRBV7-2 and TRBJ2-5, with 8 bases lining up with TRBD1. This CDR3 region has 16 residues. Germline CDR1 is SGHTA and CDR2 is FQGNSA. The V gene end was trimmed by 5 bases and the J gene end by 1 base; junction bases not matched to a gene: 9. The CDR3 coding sequence is TGTGCCAGCAGCCCGTTGAGGGACAGGCTCCAAGAGACCCAGTACTTC. Protein sequence: CASSPLRDRLQETQYF.

A few counts support this clone. CDR3 DNA sequence: TGTGCCAGCAGCCGGGACAGGGGGGACCCAGGCTACACCTTC. It yields the protein CASSRDRGDPGYTF. This sequence joins TRBV7-2 and TRBJ1-2, with TRBD1 matching over 11 bases. The CDR3 totals 14 residues. V gave up 5 bases and J gave up 8 bases; unmatched junction bases: 7. Germline V gene lookup returns CDR1 SGHTA and CDR2 FQGNSA. Full variable domain (remainder filled in from reference TRBV7-2 and TRBJ1-2): GAGVSQSPSNKVTEKGKDVELRCDPISGHTALYWYRQSLGQGLEFLIYFQGNSAPDKSGLPSDRFSAERTGGSVSTLTIQRTQQEDSAVYLCASSRDRGDPGYTFGSGTRLTVV.

This rearrangement joins TRBV7-3 to TRBJ1-2; 12 bases align to TRBD1. The germline CDR1 and CDR2 sequences are SGHTA and FQGTGA. V lost 0 bases, J lost 7 bases, and 3 bases stayed unmatched. The CDR3 is 15 amino acids. The DNA of the CDR3 is TGTGCCAGCAGCTTAACGGGACAGGGGGCGCGTGGCTACACCTTC. Encoded protein: CASSLTGQGARGYTF.

The chain combines TRBV7-2 with TRBJ1-2; TRBD1 agrees at 7 bases. Germline CDR1 reads SGHTA; CDR2 reads FQGNSA. V shed 1 base and J 2 bases; nucleotides not matched to a gene: 4. The CDR3 sequence is 15 residues long. This CDR3 is CASSLGDSRNYGYTF. CDR3 nucleotide sequence: TGTGCCAGCAGCTTAGGGGACAGCCGAAACTATGGCTACACCTTC.

The chain links TRBV19 to TRBJ2-3; D gene ambiguous. Trimming took 7 bases from V and 0 from J, leaving 11 bases between them. The CDR3 has 14 residues. Germline values: CDR1 LNHDA, CDR2 SQIVND (reference sequence). The CDR3 DNA sequence: TGTGCCAGTACCGATGGCCACAGCACAGATACGCAGTATTTT. This gives the protein CASTDGHSTDTQYF.

A few counts support this clone. The V gene is TRBV14, the J gene TRBJ2-7; D unresolved. The CDR3 length is 14 residues. Germline CDR1 and CDR2: SGHDN and FVKESK. With 0 bases removed from V and 1 base from J, the gap between germline ends came to 7 bases. The CDR3 nucleotides are TGTGCCAGCAGCCAAGAGCTACAGTCCTACGAGCAGTACTTC. It encodes CASSQELQSYEQYF.

Only one count was recorded for this clone. V usage is TRBV29-1 and J usage is TRBJ2-5, with a weak D call TRBD2 (6 bases). CDR1 is SQVTM, CDR2 ANQGSEA, per germline. The germline V and J ends were trimmed by 6 bases and 3 bases, with 14 bases remaining between them. The CDR3 totals 13 residues. CDR3: CSVGLSREETQYF. In nucleotides, the CDR3 is TGCAGCGTGGGACTTAGTCGGGAAGAGACCCAGTACTTC. Looking up the rest from reference TRBV29-1 and TRBJ2-5 gives the full variable domain: SAVISQKPSRDICQRGTSLTIQCQVDSQVTMMFWYRQQPGQSLTLIATANQGSEATYESGFVIDKFPISRPNLTFSTLTVSNMSPEDSSIYLCSVGLSREETQYFGPGTRLLVL.

Note on this clone: Other nucleotide sequences from this sample produce the same CDR3. This chain links TRBV20-1 with TRBJ2-5; D is uncertain. Trimming removed 3 bases from V and 2 bases from J, with 4 bases in between. CDR3 size: 11 residues. CDR1 and CDR2 (germline): DFQATT, SNEGSKA (reference sequence). CDR3: CSASGQETQYF. CDR3 nucleotide sequence: TGCAGTGCTAGCGGGCAAGAGACCCAGTACTTC.

The chain links TRBV5-5 to TRBJ1-1; D possibly corresponds to TRBD1 (6 bases). Trimming cost V 4 bases and J 0 bases, with 10 bases left between them. This CDR3 region has 14 residues. Germline V gives CDR1 SGHKS, CDR2 YYEKEE (reference sequence). Written as DNA, the CDR3 is TGTGCCAGCAGCCCGGGACACATGAACACTGAAGCTTTCTTT. Translating it yields CASSPGHMNTEAFF.

The J gene is TRBJ1-1, the V gene TRBV7-3; 9 nucleotides agree with TRBD1. V shed 1 base, J shed 4 bases, and the junction held 4 bases outside the gene matches. CDR1 and CDR2 from the germline V gene are SGHTA and FQGTGA. The CDR3 sequence is 15 residues long. As DNA, the CDR3 is TGTGCCAGCAGCTTAAGTCCGGGACAGGGCACTGAAGCTTTCTTT. Translated, it gives CASSLSPGQGTEAFF. Combining the CDR3 with reference TRBV7-3 and TRBJ1-1 gives the whole variable domain GAGVSQTPSNKVTEKGKYVELRCDPISGHTALYWYRQSLGQGPEFLIYFQGTGAADDSGLPNDRFFAVRPEGSVSTLKIQRTERGDSAVYLCASSLSPGQGTEAFFGQGTRLTVV.